This TCR beta chain was captured in a study of OX40 agonist ivuxolimab in advanced cancers. Turning to the study itself: Treatment received earlier with anti-PD-1, anti-PD-L1 or anti-CTLA-4 agents was allowed, and 40% had some. Study-wide points: Expanded clones were, on average, more numerous in CD8+ T cells than in CD4+.

Sampling times: baseline, cycle 4 day 1, cycle 7 day 1. Libraries were prepared by immunoSEQ multiplex PCR; TCRdb keeps only in-frame clonotypes and omits some of them. The data contain under 60,000 clones, around 87% of them seen just once; the ten biggest clones take up approximately 11%. A word on this clone: What it binds is not known.

The receptor was derived from an adult with an advanced solid tumor such as melanoma, head and neck, liver or kidney cancer. Material: CD4+ or CD8+ T cells sorted from blood, obtained in a trial of the OX40 agonist ivuxolimab.

CDR3 amino acids: CASSVGGVNSPLHF. CDR3 bases: TGTGCCAGCAGCGTAGGGGGGGTTAATTCACCCCTCCACTTT. The genes are TRBV9 and TRBJ1-6; D possibly corresponds to TRBD1 (5 bases). V was trimmed by 0 bases and J by 6 bases, leaving 7 bases between them. This CDR3 contains 14 residues. Per the germline V gene, CDR1 is SGDLS and CDR2 is YYNGEE.